Detailed here is one T cell receptor (beta chain). Its antigen is as yet unknown. The entry originates in a study of cytomegalovirus exposure and HLA in healthy donors. Study-wide findings and caveats: Researchers reported in a later analysis that a missense DCLRE1C variant was tied to TCR beta V- and J-gene trimming.

The study ran its PCR with 60 Vbeta and 13 Jbeta primers. The method was immunoSEQ multiplex PCR; TCRdb's version includes in-frame clones alone and lacks a portion of them. The top ten hold 4.5% to 5% of the sample, which has approximately 100,000 clones, about 75% seen once. V shed 4 bases and J 1 base; nucleotides not matched to a gene: 8. Germline V lookup: CDR1 KGHSH, CDR2 LQKENI. The CDR3 is 16 residues long. The sequence derives from a woman aged 40 to 50 in good health and CMV-seronegative. The sequenced sample consisted of PBMCs. The chain recombines TRBV18 with TRBJ1-2, with 8 positions matching TRBD1. The CDR3 nucleotides are TGTGCCAGCTCACGATTAGACAGGGGAGTTAACTATGGCTACACCTTC. Its protein product is CASSRLDRGVNYGYTF.